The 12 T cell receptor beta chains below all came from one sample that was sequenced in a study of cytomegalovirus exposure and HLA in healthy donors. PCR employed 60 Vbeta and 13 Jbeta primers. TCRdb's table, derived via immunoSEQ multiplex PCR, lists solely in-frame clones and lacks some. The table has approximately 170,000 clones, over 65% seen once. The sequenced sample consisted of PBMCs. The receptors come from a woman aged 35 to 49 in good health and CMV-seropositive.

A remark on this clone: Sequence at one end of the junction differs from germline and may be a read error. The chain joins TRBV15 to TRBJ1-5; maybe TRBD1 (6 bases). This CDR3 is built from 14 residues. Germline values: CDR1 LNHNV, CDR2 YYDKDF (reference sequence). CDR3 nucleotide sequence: TGTGCCACCAGCCCGAGGGGGGGAGGGCAGCCCCAGAATTTT. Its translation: CATSPRGGGQPQNF.

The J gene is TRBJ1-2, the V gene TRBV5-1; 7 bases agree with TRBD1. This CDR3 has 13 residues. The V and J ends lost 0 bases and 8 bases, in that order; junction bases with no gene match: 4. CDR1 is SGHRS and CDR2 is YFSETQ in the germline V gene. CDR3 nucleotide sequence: TGCGCCAGCAGCTTGGCGACAGGGTTGGGCTACACCTTC. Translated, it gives CASSLATGLGYTF.

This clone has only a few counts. The CDR3 nucleotides read TGTGCCAGCAGTCCGACAACGGAGGGTTCACCCCTCCACTTT. Protein product: CASSPTTEGSPLHF. The chain recombines TRBV7-9 with TRBJ1-6; D is unresolved. Trimming cost V 6 bases and J 9 bases, with 15 bases left between them. The CDR3 is 14 amino acids. Germline V gene data show CDR1 as SEHNR and CDR2 as FQNEAQ (reference sequence).

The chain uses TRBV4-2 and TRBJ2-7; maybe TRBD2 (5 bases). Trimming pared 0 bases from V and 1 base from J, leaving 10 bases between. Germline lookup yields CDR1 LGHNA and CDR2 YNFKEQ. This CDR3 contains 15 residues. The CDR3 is CASSQERVGSYEQYF. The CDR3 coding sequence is TGTGCCAGCAGCCAAGAGAGGGTCGGGTCCTACGAGCAGTACTTC.

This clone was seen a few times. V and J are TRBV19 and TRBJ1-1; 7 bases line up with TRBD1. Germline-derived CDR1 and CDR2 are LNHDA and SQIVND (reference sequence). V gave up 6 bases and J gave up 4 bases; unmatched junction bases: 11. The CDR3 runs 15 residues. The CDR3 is CASRSGQVQFTEAFF. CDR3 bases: TGTGCCAGTAGGTCCGGACAGGTGCAGTTCACTGAAGCTTTCTTT.

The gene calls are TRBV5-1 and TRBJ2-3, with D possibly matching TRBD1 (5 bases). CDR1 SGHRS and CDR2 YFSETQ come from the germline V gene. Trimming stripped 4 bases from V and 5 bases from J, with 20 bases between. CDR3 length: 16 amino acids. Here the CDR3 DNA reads TGCGCCAGCAGCGCTCCGAAGCAGGGAATGGAAGATACGCAGTATTTT. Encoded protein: CASSAPKQGMEDTQYF.

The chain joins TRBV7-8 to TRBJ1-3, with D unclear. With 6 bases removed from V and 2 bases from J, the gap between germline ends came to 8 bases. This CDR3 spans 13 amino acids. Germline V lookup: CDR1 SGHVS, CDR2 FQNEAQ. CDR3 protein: CASSPSAGNTIYF. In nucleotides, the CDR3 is TGTGCCAGCAGTCCCTCAGCTGGAAACACCATATATTTT.

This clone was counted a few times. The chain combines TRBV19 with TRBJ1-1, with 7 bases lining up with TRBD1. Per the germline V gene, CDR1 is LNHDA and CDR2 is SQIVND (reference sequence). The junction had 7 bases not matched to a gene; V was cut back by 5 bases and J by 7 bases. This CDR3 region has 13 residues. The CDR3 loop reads CASSPPTGFEAFF. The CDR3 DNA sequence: TGTGCCAGTAGTCCACCGACAGGGTTTGAAGCTTTCTTT.

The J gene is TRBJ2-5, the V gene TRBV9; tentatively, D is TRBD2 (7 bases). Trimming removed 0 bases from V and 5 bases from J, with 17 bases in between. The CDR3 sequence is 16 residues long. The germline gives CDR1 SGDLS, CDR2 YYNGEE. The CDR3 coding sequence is TGTGCCAGCAGCGTAGGGGAGGGACATATGGGGGAGACCCAGTACTTC. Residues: CASSVGEGHMGETQYF. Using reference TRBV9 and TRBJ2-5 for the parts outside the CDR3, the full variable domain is DSGVTQTPKHLITATGQRVTLRCSPRSGDLSVYWYQQSLDQGLQFLIQYYNGEERAKGNILERFSAQQFPDLHSELNLSSLELGDSALYFCASSVGEGHMGETQYFGPGTRLLVL.

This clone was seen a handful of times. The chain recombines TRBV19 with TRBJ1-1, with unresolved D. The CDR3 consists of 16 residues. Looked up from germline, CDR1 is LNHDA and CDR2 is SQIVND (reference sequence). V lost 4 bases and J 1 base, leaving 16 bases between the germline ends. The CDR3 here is CASSTGGEGWNTEAFF. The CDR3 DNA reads TGTGCCAGTAGTACCGGTGGTGAGGGCTGGAACACTGAAGCTTTCTTT.

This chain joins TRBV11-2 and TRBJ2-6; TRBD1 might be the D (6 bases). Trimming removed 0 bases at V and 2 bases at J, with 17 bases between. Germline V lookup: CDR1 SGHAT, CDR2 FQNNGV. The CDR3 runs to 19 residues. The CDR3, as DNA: TGTGCCAGCAGCTTAGATGTTGCCAGGGGAGTTCCTGGGGCCAACGTCCTGACTTTC. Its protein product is CASSLDVARGVPGANVLTF.

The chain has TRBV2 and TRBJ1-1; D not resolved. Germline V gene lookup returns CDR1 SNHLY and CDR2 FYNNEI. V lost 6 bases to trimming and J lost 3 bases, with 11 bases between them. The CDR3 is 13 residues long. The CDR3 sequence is CASRESRDTEAFF. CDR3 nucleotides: TGTGCCAGCAGGGAGTCGAGGGACACTGAAGCTTTCTTT. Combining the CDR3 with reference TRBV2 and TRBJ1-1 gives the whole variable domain EPEVTQTPSHQVTQMGQEVILRCVPISNHLYFYWYRQILGQKVEFLVSFYNNEISEKSEIFDDQFSVERPDGSNFTLKIRSTKLEDSAMYFCASRESRDTEAFFGQGTRLTVV.